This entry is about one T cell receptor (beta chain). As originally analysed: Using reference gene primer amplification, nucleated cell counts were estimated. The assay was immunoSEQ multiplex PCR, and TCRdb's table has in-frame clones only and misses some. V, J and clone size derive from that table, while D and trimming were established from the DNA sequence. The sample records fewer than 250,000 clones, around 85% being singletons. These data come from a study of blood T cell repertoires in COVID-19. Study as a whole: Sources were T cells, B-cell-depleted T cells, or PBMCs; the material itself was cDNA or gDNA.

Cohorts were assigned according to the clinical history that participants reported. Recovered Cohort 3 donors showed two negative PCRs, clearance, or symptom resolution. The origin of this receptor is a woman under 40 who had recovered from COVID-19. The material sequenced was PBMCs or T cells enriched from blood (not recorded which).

The CDR3 sequence: CASSGERGGRPSTDTQYF. For the CDR3, the DNA is TGTGCCAGCAGTGGAGAAAGGGGCGGGAGACCTAGCACAGATACGCAGTATTTT. This chain links TRBV2 with TRBJ2-3; 7 nucleotides align to TRBD2. Trimming removed 4 bases from V and 0 bases from J; junction bases left unmatched: 13. Germline CDR1 SNHLY, CDR2 FYNNEI. CDR3 length: 18 residues. Full variable domain (remainder filled in from reference TRBV2 and TRBJ2-3): EPEVTQTPSHQVTQMGQEVILRCVPISNHLYFYWYRQILGQKVEFLVSFYNNEISEKSEIFDDQFSVERPDGSNFTLKIRSTKLEDSAMYFCASSGERGGRPSTDTQYFGPGTRLTVL.